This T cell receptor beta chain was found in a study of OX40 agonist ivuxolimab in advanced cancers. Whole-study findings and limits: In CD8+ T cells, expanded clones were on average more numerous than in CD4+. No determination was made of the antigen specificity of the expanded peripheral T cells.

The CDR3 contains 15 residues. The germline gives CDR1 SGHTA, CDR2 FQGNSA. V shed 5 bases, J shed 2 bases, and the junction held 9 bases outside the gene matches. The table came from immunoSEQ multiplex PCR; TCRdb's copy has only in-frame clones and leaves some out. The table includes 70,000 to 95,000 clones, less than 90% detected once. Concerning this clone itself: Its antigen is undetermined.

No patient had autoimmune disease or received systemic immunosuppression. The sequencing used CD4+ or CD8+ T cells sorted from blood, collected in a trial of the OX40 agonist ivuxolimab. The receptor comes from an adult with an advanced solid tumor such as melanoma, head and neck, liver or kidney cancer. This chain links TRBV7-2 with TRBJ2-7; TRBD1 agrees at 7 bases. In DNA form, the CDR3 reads TGTGCCAGCAGCCGACGGGGTCAGGGGGCCTACGAGCAGTACTTC. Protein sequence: CASSRRGQGAYEQYF.